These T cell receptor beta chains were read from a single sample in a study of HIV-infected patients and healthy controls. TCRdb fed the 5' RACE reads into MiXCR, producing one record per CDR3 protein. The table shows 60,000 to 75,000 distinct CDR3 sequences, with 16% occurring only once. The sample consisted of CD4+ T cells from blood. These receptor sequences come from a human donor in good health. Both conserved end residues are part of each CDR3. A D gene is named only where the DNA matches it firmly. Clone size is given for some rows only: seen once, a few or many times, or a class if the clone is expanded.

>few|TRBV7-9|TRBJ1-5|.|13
CASSSGTGGPQHF
TGTGCCAGCAGCTCCGGCACGGGGGGTCCCCAGCATTTT
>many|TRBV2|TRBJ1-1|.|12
CASSLRGTEAFF
TGTGCCAGCAGTCTGAGAGGCACTGAAGCTTTCTTT
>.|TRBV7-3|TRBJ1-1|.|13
CASSLTVNTEAFF
TGTGCCAGCAGCTTGACAGTGAACACTGAAGCTTTCTTT
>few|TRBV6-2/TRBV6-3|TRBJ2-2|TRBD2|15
CASSSRTSGTGELFF
TGTGCCAGCAGTTCGAGGACTAGCGGCACCGGGGAGCTGTTTTTT
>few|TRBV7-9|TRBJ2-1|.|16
CASSRIRPAEGGEQFF
TGTGCCAGCAGTCGTATTCGCCCAGCGGAGGGGGGTGAGCAGTTCTTC
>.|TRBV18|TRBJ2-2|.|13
CASSGSNTGELFF
TGTGCCAGCTCGGGATCGAACACCGGGGAGCTGTTTTTT
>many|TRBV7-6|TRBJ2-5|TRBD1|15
CASSLRAGGMETQYF
TGTGCCAGCAGCTTAAGGGCAGGGGGCATGGAGACCCAGTACTTC
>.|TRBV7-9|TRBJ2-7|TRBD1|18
CASSLPPGTGAAAYEQYF
TGTGCCAGCAGCTTACCTCCCGGGACAGGGGCCGCGGCCTACGAGCAGTACTTC
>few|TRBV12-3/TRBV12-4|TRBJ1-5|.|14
CASSILGFNQPQHF
TGTGCCAGCAGTATACTGGGCTTCAATCAGCCCCAGCATTTT
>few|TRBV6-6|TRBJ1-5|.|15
CASSYRGDSNQPQHF
TGTGCCAGCAGCTATCGGGGGGATAGCAATCAGCCCCAGCATTTT
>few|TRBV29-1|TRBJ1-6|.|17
CSVAPTGGDIFRSPLHF
TGCAGCGTTGCCCCAACCGGAGGGGATATTTTCAGGTCACCCCTCCACTTT
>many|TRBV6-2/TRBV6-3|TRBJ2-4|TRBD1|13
CASSANRDRVPYF
TGTGCCAGCAGTGCAAACCGTGACAGGGTGCCGTACTTC
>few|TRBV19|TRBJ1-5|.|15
CASSIIRGGNQPQHF
TGTGCCAGTAGTATTATCAGGGGCGGAAATCAGCCCCAGCATTTT
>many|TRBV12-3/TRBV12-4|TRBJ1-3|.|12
CASSLVGYTIYF
TGTGCCAGCAGTTTGGTGGGGTACACCATATATTTT
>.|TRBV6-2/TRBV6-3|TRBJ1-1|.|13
CASSLRLGPEAFF
TGTGCCAGCAGTCTTAGACTGGGCCCTGAAGCTTTCTTT
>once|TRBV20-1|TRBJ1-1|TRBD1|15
CSARGSRTGGPEAFF
TGCAGTGCTAGGGGCTCTAGGACAGGGGGCCCTGAAGCTTTCTTT
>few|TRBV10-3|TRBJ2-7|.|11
CAISDSYEQYF
TGTGCCATCAGTGACTCCTACGAGCAGTACTTC
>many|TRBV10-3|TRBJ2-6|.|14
CATRQATGANVLTF
TGTGCCACTCGACAGGCCACTGGGGCCAACGTCCTGACTTTC
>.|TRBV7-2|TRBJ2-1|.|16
CASRYDSVGSYNEQFF
TGTGCCAGCAGGTATGACTCGGTCGGATCCTACAATGAGCAGTTCTTC
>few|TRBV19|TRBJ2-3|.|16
CASSRKKQASTDTQYF
TGTGCCAGTAGTAGGAAAAAACAGGCAAGCACAGATACGCAGTATTTT
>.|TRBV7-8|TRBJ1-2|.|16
CASSLSEQARDYGYTF
TGTGCCAGCAGCTTGTCGGAACAGGCCCGTGACTATGGCTACACCTTC
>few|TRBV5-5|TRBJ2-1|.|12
CASSFLENEQFF
TGTGCCAGCAGCTTTCTAGAAAATGAGCAGTTCTTC
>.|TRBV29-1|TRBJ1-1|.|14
CSVEDLRANTEAFF
TGCAGCGTTGAAGATCTCAGGGCGAACACTGAAGCTTTCTTT
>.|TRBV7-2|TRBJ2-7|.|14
CASSGTRQAYEQYF
TGTGCCAGCAGCGGAACCCGACAGGCCTACGAGCAGTACTTC
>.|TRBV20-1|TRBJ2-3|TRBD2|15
CSASRAGGGPNTQYF
TGCAGTGCTAGTAGGGCGGGGGGAGGGCCAAATACGCAGTATTTT
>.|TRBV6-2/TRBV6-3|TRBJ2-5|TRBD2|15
CASSPRTSGGAGQYF
TGTGCCAGCAGCCCCCGGACTAGCGGGGGGGCAGGCCAGTACTTC
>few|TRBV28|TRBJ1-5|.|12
CASMGGNQPQHF
TGTGCCAGCATGGGTGGCAATCAGCCCCAGCATTTT
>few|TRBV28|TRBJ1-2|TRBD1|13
CASRGDRRSGYTF
TGTGCCAGCAGGGGGGACAGGCGGAGTGGCTACACCTTC
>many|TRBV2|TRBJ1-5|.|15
CASSRLTNSNQPQHF
TGTGCCAGCAGTCGACTTACAAATAGCAATCAGCCCCAGCATTTT
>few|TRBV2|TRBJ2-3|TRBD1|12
CASGNRGDTQYF
TGTGCCAGCGGAAACAGGGGAGATACGCAGTATTTT
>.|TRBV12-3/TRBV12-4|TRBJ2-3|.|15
CASSLASAQLVAQYF
TGTGCCAGCAGTTTAGCGTCGGCGCAACTAGTCGCGCAGTATTTT
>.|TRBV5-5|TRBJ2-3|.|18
CASSLVGQADISGDTQYF
TGTGCCAGCAGCTTGGTCGGCCAGGCTGATATTTCTGGGGATACGCAGTATTTT
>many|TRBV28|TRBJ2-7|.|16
CASSSRAAGRAYEQYF
TGTGCCAGCAGTTCCCGAGCGGCCGGCAGGGCCTACGAGCAGTACTTC
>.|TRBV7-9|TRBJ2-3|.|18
CASSLFLYRDSGTDTQYF
.
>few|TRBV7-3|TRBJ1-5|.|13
CASSLSSVEPQHF
TGTGCCAGCAGCTTAAGCTCCGTTGAGCCCCAGCATTTT
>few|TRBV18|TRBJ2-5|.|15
CASSPIGTVQETQYF
TGTGCCAGCTCACCGATTGGGACGGTCCAAGAGACCCAGTACTTC
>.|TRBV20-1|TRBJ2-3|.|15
CSARDPRGPTDTQYF
TGCAGTGCTAGAGATCCCCGGGGTCCTACAGATACGCAGTATTTT
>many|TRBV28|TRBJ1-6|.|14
CASSLRPGHSPLHF
TGTGCCAGCAGTTTACGCCCAGGGCATTCACCCCTCCACTTT
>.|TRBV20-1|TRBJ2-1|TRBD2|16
CSARKPLAGGVGEQFF
TGCAGTGCTAGAAAACCACTAGCGGGAGGGGTTGGCGAGCAGTTCTTC
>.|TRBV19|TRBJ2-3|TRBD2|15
CASSMSGRARDTQYF
TGTGCCAGTAGTATGAGCGGGAGGGCCCGAGATACGCAGTATTTT
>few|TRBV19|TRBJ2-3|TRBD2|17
CASSIKSGGRATDTQYF
TGTGCCAGTAGTATCAAAAGTGGCGGGAGGGCCACAGATACGCAGTATTTT
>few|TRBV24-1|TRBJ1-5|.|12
CATSDNDQPQHF
TGTGCCACCAGTGACAACGATCAGCCCCAGCATTTT
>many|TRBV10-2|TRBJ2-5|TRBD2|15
CASSEAGGRQETQYF
TGCGCCAGCAGTGAAGCGGGAGGAAGGCAAGAGACCCAGTACTTC
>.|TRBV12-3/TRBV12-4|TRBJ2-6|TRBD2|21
CASSFWGSGTSGRNRANVLTF
TGTGCCAGCAGTTTTTGGGGATCCGGGACTAGCGGGCGTAATCGGGCCAACGTCCTGACTTTC